This T cell receptor (beta chain) originates from a study of blood T cell repertoires in COVID-19. TCRdb's copy holds only in-frame clones and misses some; the assay was immunoSEQ multiplex PCR. This sample has about 130,000 clones, with over 75% found just once. V lost 7 bases and J lost 4, with 14 bases in between. The CDR3 contains 14 residues. The germline CDR1 and CDR2 sequences are SGHDT and YYEEEE. The gene calls are TRBV5-6 and TRBJ2-2, with TRBD1 as a possible D gene (6 bases). Sequences were obtained from peripheral blood. The sequence derives from a man aged 80 or over with active or convalescent COVID-19. CDR3 protein: CASGYRDGTGELFF. In DNA, the CDR3 is TGTGCCAGCGGATACAGGGATGGCACCGGGGAGCTGTTTTTT.